This TCR beta chain was sequenced in a study of HIV-infected patients and healthy controls (dated by TCRdb to about 2014). Regarding the complete study: After three months of therapy, CD4 counts in about 85% of the 16 patients increased to a modest but significant degree while remaining below normal ranges. CD8 counts did not change consistently during early therapy, while the CD4:CD8 ratio increased slightly. After a further year of therapy, viral load was undetectable in all patients, having already become undetectable in about 65% of the 16 patients by the second bleed. Patients exhibited no overall T-cell lymphocytopenia, and total CDR3 counts per chain were not significantly different from those of controls. The question the study tested was whether immune perturbation and reconstitution could be captured by deep TCR repertoire sequencing of small blood samples from HIV patients.

V is cut by 2 bases and J by 3 bases, and the space between the germline ends is 10 bases. Via the germline V gene (reference sequence), CDR1 is MNHNY and CDR2 SVGAGI. The CDR3 contains 14 residues, cysteine and phenylalanine counted. Of all the DNA, just the CDR3 is kept, 42 bases in frame from base 1. Whole blood was used without fractionating the cells, so the repertoire represented all peripheral T cells without sorting. For RNA extraction, an approximately 2.5 ml sample of peripheral blood was drawn into Tempus tubes. HIV-infected adults not yet given antiretroviral therapy and scheduled to start treatment were recruited, and the first sixteen eligible patients underwent processing. Treatment interruptions were among the grounds for excluding patients from enrollment, as were febrile or AIDS-related illness, tumors, hepatitis B or C coinfection, immunomodulatory therapy and recent vaccination. Residual genomic DNA was removed with the TURBO-DNase kit and globin mRNA was depleted with GLOBINclear. Pretreatment blood was drawn from HIV-infected patients immediately prior to the initiation of antiretroviral therapy.

This clonotype has a count of ten or more. The specificity of this receptor is unknown. Within one base of it there is no much larger clone, and no base qualities were kept. 500 ng RNA was reverse transcribed with SuperScript III using primers against the alpha and beta constant regions. Alpha and beta chain libraries were generated separately via chain-specific third strand synthesis with multiplexing indices. In the protocol, all rearrangements within a chain were amplified with a single primer pair so that primer bias was avoided, and molecular barcodes were added to each cDNA molecule. Purified cDNA was ligated with T4 RNA Ligase 1 onto a 5' RACE adapter bearing a random hexamer and the SP2 sequencing primer site. Second strand synthesis was primed from the SP2 site with Phusion polymerase, using slow temperature ramps to favor optimal annealing. Joined together, two random hexamer sequences that had both been added before amplification formed the 12-nucleotide barcode of each molecule. P5 and P7 adapter elements plus a second index were added in a short first PCR, which was followed by a 23-cycle amplification PCR with P5s and P7 primers. A total of 25 to 30 PCR cycles were applied to the libraries, which were quantified on a Qubit, sized on a Bioanalyzer, and diluted to around 3.7 nM. Sequencing of the normalized libraries was performed on an Illumina MiSeq with 2 x 250 paired-end kits. Reverse transcription reactions underwent purification over MinElute columns, with elution into 9.5 to 10 ul Tris-Cl. A 1:1 ratio of AMPure XP beads was used to clean the adapter ligations after they had run for around 25 hours at 16 degrees C. The paper's processing steps were these. A modified Decombinator that output V, J, insert and barcode information was used to process the demultiplexed FASTQ files. Sequences sharing a barcode but differing from the dominant sequence were discarded as errors, and barcodes clustered at Levenshtein distance 3 were counted to estimate original cDNA molecules. The R packages ineq, vegan, igraph and RCytoscape were used for downstream analyses, with IMGT nomenclature and CDR3 definitions applied. To avoid skew from clonal expansion, each TCR was counted once, and V gene usage was computed over distinct sequences. Whenever two unique CDR3 amino acid sequences within a donor differed by a single Levenshtein edit, similarity networks linked them. In the repertoires, a search was made for a compiled set of published HIV-specific CDR3s (92 alpha, several hundred beta) and CMV-specific CDR3s (approximately 13 alpha, about 250 beta). It was shown by random subsampling to size-matched repertoires that the decreased diversity of patients was not caused by their lower sequence numbers. Starting from the raw public reads, TCRdb applied fastp trimming at Q25, assembled clones with MiXCR and retained in-frame beta chains. Identical CDR3 protein sequences are pooled into one entry, listed with their most common genes and DNA. TCRdb's processing, not the authors', yielded these V and J calls. The sample table holds 9,500 to 15,000 distinct CDR3 sequences, of which around 9.3% were seen once. About 20% of the sample rests with the top ten.

Paper-wide results and their limitations: MAIT cell alpha-chain CDR3s were found at high frequency in healthy controls but were severely depleted in HIV+ repertoires. Only sixteen HIV-infected individuals were processed, which the authors considered a major limit on how widely the findings apply. Sequencing depth was restricted by the use of whole blood, which also prevented the dynamics of distinct T-cell subpopulations from being separated. Mean usage differed significantly between HIV-infected patients and controls for eight alpha and eight beta V genes. Pairing of alpha and beta chains was not determined in the samples. The study did not determine donor HLA types. HIV-associated CDR3s exhibited a significant reduction in frequency during therapy, whereas CMV-associated CDR3s exhibited no significant change, although the majority increased in frequency. Differing numbers of distinct sequences in patients and controls hindered comparison, and size-matching assigned excessive weight to rare events in the HIV-infected data. In HIV-infected patients, the apparent post-therapy recovery of the Gini index was not replicated in size-matched repertoire data. By Jaccard index and by the count of highly shared sequences, healthy controls shared more CDR3s between individuals than HIV+ patients did. Compared with untreated HIV+ repertoires, healthy control repertoires had roughly threefold more distinct CDR3s and a higher Shannon diversity. The study cohorts differed slightly in age and sex profile, but those differences did not account for the observed differences in diversity. HIV-infected repertoires had significantly higher mean Gini indices than controls, possibly reflecting oligoclonality.

The clonotype was recovered from an adult with HIV infection. The donor label of this sample is uncertain. This receptor chain uses TRBV6-6 and TRBJ1-1; D gene: possibly TRBD1, on 5 matching bases. The sequences come from blood, collected before antiretroviral therapy. The CDR3 corresponds to CASSYAGLDTEAFF. Here is the DNA: TGTGCCAGCAGTTACGCAGGGTTGGACACTGAAGCTTTCTTT.